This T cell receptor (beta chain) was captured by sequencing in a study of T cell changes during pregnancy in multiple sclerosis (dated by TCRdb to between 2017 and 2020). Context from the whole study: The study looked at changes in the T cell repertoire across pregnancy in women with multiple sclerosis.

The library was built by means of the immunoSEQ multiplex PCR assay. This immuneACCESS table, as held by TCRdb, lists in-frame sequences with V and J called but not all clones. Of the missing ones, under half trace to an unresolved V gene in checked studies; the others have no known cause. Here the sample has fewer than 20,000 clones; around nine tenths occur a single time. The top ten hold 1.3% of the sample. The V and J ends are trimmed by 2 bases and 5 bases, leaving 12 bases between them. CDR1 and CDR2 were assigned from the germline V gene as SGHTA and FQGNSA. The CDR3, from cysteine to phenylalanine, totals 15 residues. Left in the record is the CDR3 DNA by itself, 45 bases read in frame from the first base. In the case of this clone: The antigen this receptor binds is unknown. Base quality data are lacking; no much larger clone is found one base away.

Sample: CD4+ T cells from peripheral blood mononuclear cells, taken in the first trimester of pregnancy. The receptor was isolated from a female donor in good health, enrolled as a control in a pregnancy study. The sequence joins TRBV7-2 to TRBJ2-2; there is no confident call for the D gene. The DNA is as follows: TGTGCCAGCAGCTTACCTCAGGTTAGAACCGGGGAGCTGTTTTTT. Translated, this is CASSLPQVRTGELFF.